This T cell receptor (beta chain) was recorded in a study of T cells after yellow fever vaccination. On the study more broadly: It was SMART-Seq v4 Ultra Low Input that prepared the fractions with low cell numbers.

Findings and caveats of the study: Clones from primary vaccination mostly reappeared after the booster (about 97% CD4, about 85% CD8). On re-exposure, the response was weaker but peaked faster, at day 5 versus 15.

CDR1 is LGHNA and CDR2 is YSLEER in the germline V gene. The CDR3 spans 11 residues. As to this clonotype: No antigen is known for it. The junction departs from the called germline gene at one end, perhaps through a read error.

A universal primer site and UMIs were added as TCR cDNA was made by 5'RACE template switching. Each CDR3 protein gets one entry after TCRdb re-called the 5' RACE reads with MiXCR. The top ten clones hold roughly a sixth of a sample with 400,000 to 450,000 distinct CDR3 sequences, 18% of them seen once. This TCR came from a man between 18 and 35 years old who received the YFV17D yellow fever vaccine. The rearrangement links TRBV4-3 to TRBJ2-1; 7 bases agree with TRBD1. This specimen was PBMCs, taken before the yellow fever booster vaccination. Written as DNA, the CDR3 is TGCGCCAGCAGCACCCGGGACAGCTATTGCTTC. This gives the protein CASSTRDSYCF.